The clone carrying this T cell receptor (beta chain) was detected ten times or more. The study made its TCR cDNA through 5'RACE template switching. That step introduced a universal primer site along with UMIs. TCRdb redid the calling of the 5' RACE reads with MiXCR, one entry per CDR3 protein. Altogether about 140,000 distinct CDR3 sequences are present, under 7% being singletons, with the ten largest covering approximately 0.64%. These data originate in a study of T cells after yellow fever vaccination. There are 14 residues in the CDR3. Germline V gives CDR1 SGHDN, CDR2 FVKESK. Trimming took 4 bases from V and 8 from J; bases not matched to a gene: 3.

This material consisted of CD4+ T cells sorted from PBMCs, taken 10 days after the yellow fever booster vaccination. The receptor's source is a man aged 25-45 years who received the YFV17D yellow fever vaccine. The rearrangement links TRBV14 to TRBJ1-6; TRBD1 agrees at 9 bases. CDR3 sequence (DNA): TGTGCCAGCAGCCGGGGACAGGGCCATTCACCCCTCCACTTT. Residues: CASSRGQGHSPLHF.